Below are 23 T cell receptor beta chains sequenced from a single sample in a study of CD4 and CD8 cells across lung adenocarcinoma regions. Each CDR3 protein gets one entry after TCRdb re-called the PCR reads with MiXCR. The sample has around 25,000 distinct CDR3 sequences; roughly half are singletons. Sequencing used CD4+ T cells from the center of a lung tumor. These receptors were taken from a male donor with lung adenocarcinoma. The CD4 and CD8 labels of this study may be unreliable.

This clonotype was picked up a small number of times. The chain has TRBV27 and TRBJ2-3; TRBD1 might be the D (6 bases). V lost 4 bases to trimming and J lost 6 bases, with 8 bases between them. Germline CDR1 and CDR2: MNHEY and SMNVEV (reference sequence). This CDR3 has 12 amino acids. The CDR3 loop is CASSYRDDTQYF. CDR3 in DNA: TGTGCCAGCAGTTACAGGGATGATACGCAGTATTTT.

Regarding this clonotype: The junction differs from germline at one of its ends, possibly a read error. This CDR3 is CASSRELGGRDKETQYF. The CDR3 DNA follows: TGTGCCAGCAGTAGGGAGCTCGGGGGCCGTGACAAAGAGACGCAGTACTTC. The J gene is TRBJ2-5, the V gene TRBV6-1, with D perhaps matching TRBD1 or TRBD2 (6 bases each). CDR1 and CDR2 from the germline V gene are MNHNS and SASEGT. The CDR3 is 17 residues long.

The table lists this clonotype with a few counts. This sequence joins TRBV6-5 and TRBJ2-3; TRBD2 is a possible D gene (6 bases). V was cut by 6 bases and J by 6 bases, with 19 bases left in between. The CDR3 consists of 15 residues. Germline lookup yields CDR1 MNHEY and CDR2 SVGAGI. CDR3 nucleotide sequence: TGTGCCAGCAGACTCCAGTCCGGGAGTCCCGATACGCAGTATTTT. It specifies CASRLQSGSPDTQYF.

Sample share makes this clonotype medium-sized (0.01 to 0.1%). This chain uses TRBV6-2 or TRBV6-3 with TRBJ2-7; D gene unclear. This CDR3 is built from 12 residues. Per the germline V gene, CDR1 is MNHEY and CDR2 is SVGEGT. Trimming took off 2 bases at V and 3 bases at J, with 5 bases between the two ends. The CDR3 bases are TGTGCCAGCAGTTACAGCCACTACGAGCAGTACTTC. Amino acids: CASSYSHYEQYF.

This clonotype was counted a few times. CDR3 sequence: CASSTFWGYEQYF. The DNA of the CDR3 is TGCGCCAGCAGCACTTTTTGGGGCTACGAGCAGTACTTC. The J gene is TRBJ2-1, the V gene TRBV4-1, with D hard to call. The J call is in doubt because the DNA end fits TRBJ2-7 better. Germline assignment: CDR1 MGHRA and CDR2 YSYEKL. The CDR3 is made up of 13 amino acids.

This chain links TRBV10-1 with TRBJ2-3; maybe TRBD1 (5 bases). Germline V CDR1 and CDR2: WNHNN, SYGVQD (reference sequence). The CDR3 sequence is 12 residues long. Deletions cut 4 bases from V and 12 bases from J, with 14 bases between. The CDR3 nucleotides read TGCGCCAGCAGTGTGGGGCAGGAGACCCAGTATTTT. Translation gives CASSVGQETQYF.

Points on this clonotype: Germline and junction disagree at one end, which may indicate a read error. This rearrangement joins TRBV27 to TRBJ2-5, with D perhaps matching TRBD1 or TRBD2 (6 bases each). Germline V lookup: CDR1 MNHEY, CDR2 SMNVEV (reference sequence). The CDR3 runs 16 residues. The CDR3, as DNA: TGTGCCAGCGGGGGGACCGGGGGCGGTTACAAAGAGACGCAGTACTTT. Protein sequence: CASGGTGGGYKETQYF.

V is TRBV10-3 and J is TRBJ2-1; 7 nucleotides match TRBD2. CDR3 length: 13 residues. V was clipped by 7 bases and J by 3 bases; unmatched bases: 3. Germline V lookup: CDR1 ENHRY, CDR2 SYGVKD. CDR3 bases: TGTGCCATCAACGGGGAGGGCTACAATGAGCAGTTCTTC. This gives the protein CAINGEGYNEQFF.

This clonotype was found a few times. The chain combines TRBV6-5 with TRBJ2-1; TRBD2 is a possible D gene (6 bases). Germline assignment: CDR1 MNHEY and CDR2 SVGAGI. The CDR3 runs to 16 residues. Trimming pared 0 bases from V and 10 bases from J, leaving 19 bases between. CDR3 sequence reads: CASSYSWRDQLQEQFF. The CDR3 bases are TGTGCCAGCAGTTACTCCTGGAGGGACCAACTACAGGAGCAGTTCTTC.

A single count supports this clonotype. A much larger clone differs from this one at a single base, so this may be a read error. The CDR3 bases are TGTGCCAGCAGCATAGCGGGGGGCCGAGAGACCCAGTACTTC. This encodes CASSIAGGRETQYF. The rearrangement links TRBV11-2 to TRBJ2-5; 10 bases fit TRBD2. The CDR3 spans 14 residues. V lost 5 bases and J lost 4; bases outside the gene matches: 4. Germline CDR1 and CDR2: SGHAT and FQNNGV.

This clonotype was counted between two and nine times. Compared with germline, one end of the junction differs, possibly owing to a read error. The chain links TRBV27 to TRBJ2-5; no definite D call. Per germline, CDR1 MNHEY and CDR2 SMNVEV (reference sequence). CDR3 length: 14 residues. CDR3 sequence: CAGSGCRAQETQYF. In DNA form, the CDR3 reads TGTGCCGGCAGTGGGTGCCGTGCCCAAGAGACTCAGTACTTC.

The rearrangement links TRBV4-1 to TRBJ2-5, with D perhaps matching TRBD1 or TRBD2 (5 bases each). The germline V gene encodes CDR1 MGHRA and CDR2 YSYEKL. This CDR3 spans 15 amino acids. V was trimmed by 9 bases and J by 0 bases, leaving 17 bases between them. This CDR3 is CARGHGVGDQETQYF. The CDR3 DNA reads TGCGCCAGGGGGCACGGGGTCGGGGACCAAGAGACCCAGTACTTC.

This clonotype is categorized as medium-sized (0.01 to 0.1%). The V and J genes are TRBV6-5 and TRBJ2-3, with a possible D match to TRBD1 (6 bases). The CDR3 contains 14 residues. V lost 9 bases to trimming and J lost 2 bases, with 15 bases between them. Germline CDR1 MNHEY, CDR2 SVGAGI. This chain's CDR3 is CASTWGPLTDTQYF. The CDR3 coding sequence is TGTGCCAGTACTTGGGGGCCCCTCACAGATACGCAGTATTTT.

This clonotype was seen only a few times. The V gene is TRBV3-1, the J gene TRBJ2-1; D possibly corresponds to TRBD1 (6 bases). The end of the DNA is better explained by TRBJ2-7, so the J call may be wrong. Germline loops: CDR1 LGHDT, CDR2 YNNKEL (reference sequence). This CDR3 region has 13 residues. In nucleotides, the CDR3 is TGTGCCAGCAGCCAGGACAGAGCCTACGAGCAGTACTTC. The encoded protein is CASSQDRAYEQYF.

This clonotype was seen repeatedly, ten times or more. The chain couples TRBV7-8 to TRBJ2-1; 12 positions agree with TRBD2. V shed 5 bases and J 9 bases; nucleotides not matched to a gene: 8. Germline CDR1 SGHVS, CDR2 FQNEAQ. The length of the CDR3 is 15 residues. The CDR3 loop is CASSATSGRFSEQFF. The CDR3 DNA reads TGTGCCAGCAGCGCTACTAGCGGGAGGTTTTCTGAGCAGTTCTTC. Together with reference TRBV7-8 and TRBJ2-1, the CDR3 gives the full variable domain: GAGVSQSPRYKVAKRGQDVALRCDPISGHVSLFWYQQALGQGPEFLTYFQNEAQLDKSGLPSDRFFAERPEGSVSTLKIQRTQQEDSAVYLCASSATSGRFSEQFFGPGTRLTVL.

Here the CDR3 reads CASGVRSGSHPDTQYF. DNA of the CDR3: TGTGCCAGCGGGGTACGGAGCGGGAGCCACCCAGATACGCAGTATTTT. This rearrangement joins TRBV25-1 to TRBJ2-3; 8 nucleotides line up with TRBD2. V lost 8 bases and J lost 4; bases outside the gene matches: 14. CDR1 is MGHDK and CDR2 is SYGVNS in the germline V gene. The CDR3 runs to 16 residues.

This clonotype was seen a handful of times. The chain joins TRBV6-4 to TRBJ2-1; 8 nucleotides line up with TRBD2. Germline V gives CDR1 MRHNA, CDR2 SNTAGT. The V segment lost 4 bases and the J segment 4 bases; nucleotides outside the gene matches: 3. The CDR3 contains 14 residues. CDR3 amino acids: CASSATSAYNEQFF. The CDR3 DNA is TGTGCCAGCAGTGCGACTAGCGCTTACAATGAGCAGTTCTTC.

This clonotype was counted at least ten times. The DNA for the CDR3 is TGCGCCAGCAGTGACAGGGGCAATCAGCCCCAGCATTTT. Protein: CASSDRGNQPQHF. The chain uses TRBV10-2 and TRBJ1-5, with a tentative D call TRBD1 (5 bases). This CDR3 contains 13 residues. V was trimmed by 3 bases and J by 2 bases, leaving 5 bases between them. Germline V CDR1 and CDR2: WSHSY, SAAADI.

The chain joins TRBV6-1 to TRBJ2-2; D is undetermined. CDR3 length: 15 amino acids. CDR1 and CDR2 from the germline V gene are MNHNS and SASEGT. Between the trimmed V and J ends, which lost 9 bases and 13 bases, there was a span of 27 bases. The CDR3 reads CARGLQSGIPDTLFF. CDR3 bases: TGTGCCAGGGGCCTCCAGTCCGGAATTCCCGATACGCTGTTTTTT.

This chain connects TRBV6-1 to TRBJ2-1; D is unresolved. The J call may be in error: the DNA end matches TRBJ2-7 better. CDR1 is MNHNS, CDR2 SASEGT, per germline. The CDR3 has 15 residues. The CDR3 region is CARGERVAAYNTQYF. The DNA for the CDR3 is TGTGCCAGGGGTGAACGGGTTGCGGCCTACAATACGCAGTACTTC.

Of note for this clonotype: It is likely a read error, because the conserved phenylalanine at the end of the CDR3 is missing. The limits of the CDR3 on the DNA are not certain, so only TCRdb's listed CDR3 is given. J is TRBJ2-1 and V is TRBV30; TRBD1 is taken as the D call from the table, unchecked against the DNA. Germline V gene lookup returns CDR1 GTSNPN and CDR2 SVGIG (reference sequence). The CDR3 has 13 residues if both end residues are counted. The CDR3 region is CAWQIGTGGGITL.

The chain joins TRBV30 to TRBJ2-2; the D is unclear. The CDR3 sequence is 14 residues long. V lost 0 bases, J lost 2 bases, and 7 bases lay in between. Germline-derived CDR1 and CDR2 are GTSNPN and SVGIG (reference sequence). The CDR3 loop reads CAWSVWGNTGELFF. The CDR3 nucleotides are TGTGCCTGGAGTGTATGGGGAAACACCGGGGAGCTGTTTTTT.

This clonotype is categorized as medium-sized. The chain uses TRBV6-4 and TRBJ2-1; no clear D gene. The CDR3 spans 13 residues. Germline loops: CDR1 MRHNA, CDR2 SNTAGT. V was cut by 2 bases and J by 5 bases, with 7 bases left in between. CDR3 in amino acids: CASSDGPNNEQFF. The DNA of the CDR3 is TGTGCCAGCAGTGACGGGCCTAACAATGAGCAGTTCTTC.